This T cell receptor (beta chain) stems from a study of CD8+CD57+ T cells in acquired aplastic anemia. The study's findings and limits: The same twenty-nine CD8+ CDR3 sequences occurred in patients and in controls.

Regarding this clonotype: Its antigen is unidentified.

TCR beta VDJ and CDR3 were profiled, and genomic DNA was the template. TCRdb re-derived calls from the reads in MiXCR, one entry per CDR3 protein. This table has about 210,000 distinct CDR3 sequences, roughly 35% appearing once. The TCR comes from a human donor in good health, serving as a control. Sequenced: sorted CD4+, CD8+, or CD8+CD57+ T cells (not recorded which) from PBMCs.

Here the CDR3 reads CASSEPRQGITYNEQFF. The DNA for the CDR3 is TGTGCCAGCAGTGAGCCGAGACAGGGGATAACCTACAATGAGCAGTTCTTC. The chain couples TRBV25-1 to TRBJ2-1, with 8 bases matching TRBD1. There are 17 residues in the CDR3. Per the germline V gene, CDR1 is MGHDK and CDR2 is SYGVNS. V trimming: 3 bases; J trimming: 2 bases; junction bases outside the gene matches: 9.